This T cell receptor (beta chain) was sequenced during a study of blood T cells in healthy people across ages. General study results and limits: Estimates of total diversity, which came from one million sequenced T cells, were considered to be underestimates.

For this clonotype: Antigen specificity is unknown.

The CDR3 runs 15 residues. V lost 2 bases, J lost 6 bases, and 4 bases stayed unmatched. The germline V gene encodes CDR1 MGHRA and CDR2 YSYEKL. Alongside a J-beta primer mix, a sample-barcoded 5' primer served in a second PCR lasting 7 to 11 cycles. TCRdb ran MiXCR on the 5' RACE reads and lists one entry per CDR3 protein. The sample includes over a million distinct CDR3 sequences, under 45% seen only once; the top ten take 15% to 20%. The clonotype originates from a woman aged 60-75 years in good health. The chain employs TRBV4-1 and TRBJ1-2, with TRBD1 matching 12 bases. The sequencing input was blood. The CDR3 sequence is CASSQPGQGAHGYTF. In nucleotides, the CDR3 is TGCGCCAGCAGCCAACCGGGACAGGGGGCTCATGGCTACACCTTC.